These 32 T cell receptor beta chains were all obtained from the same sample, sequenced in a study of blood T cell repertoires in COVID-19. Assay used: immunoSEQ multiplex PCR; TCRdb lists only in-frame clones, some missing. The sample has under 200,000 clones, about 86% seen once. The sequencing sample was made of peripheral blood. The origin of the receptors is a man aged 18 to 30 with acute or convalescent COVID-19.

The V and J genes are TRBV7-9 and TRBJ1-5; D gene unclear. This CDR3 spans 17 amino acids. The germline V and J ends were trimmed by 1 base and 2 bases, with 15 bases remaining between them. Germline CDR1 and CDR2: SEHNR and FQNEAQ (reference sequence). The CDR3 sequence: CASSLVRSGYGNQPQHF. The CDR3 DNA follows: TGTGCCAGCAGCTTAGTCAGGTCGGGGTACGGCAATCAGCCCCAGCATTTT.

V and J are TRBV3-1 (or the pseudogene TRBV3-2) and TRBJ2-3; TRBD2 agrees at 10 bases. CDR3 length: 16 amino acids. CDR1 is LGHDT and CDR2 is YNNKEL in the germline V gene (reference sequence). The V and J ends lost 4 bases and 2 bases, in that order; junction bases with no gene match: 6. CDR3 protein: CASSRPTSGVTDTQYF. In DNA, the CDR3 is TGTGCCAGCAGCCGCCCAACTAGCGGGGTCACAGATACGCAGTATTTT.

The table lists this clone with a count of one. The chain uses TRBV2 and TRBJ2-3, with 8 bases identical to TRBD2. V trimming: 6 bases; J trimming: 5 bases; junction bases outside the gene matches: 13. The CDR3 runs to 16 residues. Looked up from germline, CDR1 is SNHLY and CDR2 is FYNNEI. The CDR3, as DNA: TGTGCCAGCAGCGCTGGGGGCGGGGGGCATAGAGATACGCAGTATTTT. Its protein product is CASSAGGGGHRDTQYF. The full variable domain, with the rest looked up from reference TRBV2 and TRBJ2-3, is EPEVTQTPSHQVTQMGQEVILRCVPISNHLYFYWYRQILGQKVEFLVSFYNNEISEKSEIFDDQFSVERPDGSNFTLKIRSTKLEDSAMYFCASSAGGGGHRDTQYFGPGTRLTVL.

The V gene is TRBV9, the J gene TRBJ2-3; D gene unclear. The germline V and J ends were trimmed by 1 base and 4 bases, with 7 bases remaining between them. This CDR3 has 13 residues. Germline V gene sequence: CDR1 SGDLS, CDR2 YYNGEE. The CDR3 region is CASSVPSPDTQYF. Here the CDR3 DNA reads TGTGCCAGCAGCGTACCCTCTCCAGATACGCAGTATTTT.

V is TRBV2 and J is TRBJ2-2; tentative D call: TRBD1 (5 bases). The ends were cut back, 4 bases at V and 1 base at J, with 19 bases in the middle. CDR1 is SNHLY and CDR2 is FYNNEI in the germline V gene. The CDR3 contains 18 residues. In DNA, the CDR3 is TGTGCCAGCAGTGGGCTTTTGGCACGGACAATGAACACCGGGGAGCTGTTTTTT. Its protein product is CASSGLLARTMNTGELFF.

The chain couples TRBV6-5 to TRBJ1-1, with unresolved D. V was shortened by 6 bases and J by 1 base, with 6 bases between the two germline ends. The CDR3 totals 12 residues. The germline gives CDR1 MNHEY, CDR2 SVGAGI. Written as DNA, the CDR3 is TGTGCCAGCAGCTTTAGGAACACTGAAGCTTTCTTT. Translation: CASSFRNTEAFF.

This rearrangement joins TRBV27 to TRBJ2-5, with D perhaps matching TRBD2 (5 bases). The CDR3 consists of 13 residues. Germline V gives CDR1 MNHEY, CDR2 SMNVEV (reference sequence). Trimming shortened V by 3 bases and J by 4 bases, and 9 bases separated the two germline ends. CDR3 bases: TGTGCCAGCAGTTTTCTCGGAGGAGAGACCCAGTACTTC. The encoded protein is CASSFLGGETQYF.

V is TRBV5-4 and J is TRBJ2-1; 8 nucleotides line up with TRBD2. Germline CDR1 SGHNT, CDR2 YYREEE (reference sequence). V lost 5 bases, J lost 2 bases, and 3 bases stayed unmatched. The CDR3 length is 14 residues. CDR3 in amino acids: CASSSAGAYNEQFF. CDR3 sequence (DNA): TGTGCCAGCAGTTCAGCGGGGGCCTACAATGAGCAGTTCTTC.

This chain uses TRBV29-1 with TRBJ2-7; D may be TRBD1 (5 bases). The V and J ends lost 3 bases and 2 bases respectively, with 8 bases between them. The CDR3 has 12 amino acids. The germline CDR1 and CDR2 sequences are SQVTM and ANQGSEA. The CDR3, as DNA: TGCAGCGTTGAGGGGCGCCCCTACGAGCAGTACTTC. Protein: CSVEGRPYEQYF.

The chain combines TRBV6-2 or TRBV6-3 with TRBJ2-1, with 7 bases fitting TRBD2. CDR1 and CDR2 from the germline V gene are MNHEY and SVGEGT. Trimming at V came to 4 bases and at J to 4 bases, leaving 4 bases not matched to a gene. The CDR3 runs to 14 residues. CDR3 bases: TGTGCCAGCAGTTTCGGGGGGATATACAATGAGCAGTTCTTC. This sequence encodes CASSFGGIYNEQFF.

V and J are TRBV9 and TRBJ2-4, with 9 nucleotides matching TRBD1. The length of the CDR3 is 17 residues. The J segment lost 2 bases and the V segment lost 3 bases, leaving 9 bases of the junction unmatched. Germline V gives CDR1 SGDLS, CDR2 YYNGEE. The CDR3 sequence: CASSEIPGTGPKNIQYF. CDR3 nucleotides: TGTGCCAGCAGCGAAATACCCGGGACAGGGCCCAAAAACATTCAGTACTTC.

This rearrangement joins TRBV6-5 to TRBJ1-3, with D possibly matching TRBD1 (5 bases). V dropped 2 bases and J dropped 2 bases, with 10 bases sitting between them. The CDR3 runs 15 residues. Germline V gene data show CDR1 as MNHEY and CDR2 as SVGAGI. The CDR3 bases are TGTGCCAGCAGTTACGGCGGGGGACCTGGAAACACCATATATTTT. Encoded protein: CASSYGGGPGNTIYF.

CDR3 region: CASSFGQGFYTF. Here the CDR3 DNA reads TGTGCCAGCAGCTTCGGACAGGGCTTCTACACCTTC. This chain connects TRBV5-5 to TRBJ1-2, with 8 bases that match TRBD1. Germline V lookup: CDR1 SGHKS, CDR2 YYEKEE (reference sequence). The junction had 4 bases not matched to a gene; V was cut back by 2 bases and J by 10 bases. This CDR3 contains 12 residues.

The rearrangement uses TRBV19 and TRBJ2-6, with 9 positions matching TRBD1. The CDR3 has 14 residues. With 6 bases clipped from V and 3 bases from J, the junction kept 0 bases outside the gene matches. The germline V gene encodes CDR1 LNHDA and CDR2 SQIVND (reference sequence). The CDR3 here is CASRDRGGANVLTF. As DNA, the CDR3 is TGTGCCAGTAGGGACAGGGGTGGGGCCAACGTCCTGACTTTC.

This clone appeared a single time. Other nucleotide sequences from this sample produce the same CDR3. The gene calls are TRBV6-5 and TRBJ2-1, with 12 bases matching TRBD2. Germline V CDR1 and CDR2: MNHEY, SVGAGI. This CDR3 region has 15 residues. Unmatched junction bases numbered 4, after V lost 2 bases and J lost 8 bases. The CDR3 region is CASSYGLAGGHEQFF. As DNA, the CDR3 is TGTGCCAGCAGTTACGGTCTAGCGGGGGGGCATGAGCAGTTCTTC.

J is TRBJ1-2 and V is TRBV5-4; TRBD1 aligns across 10 bases. The CDR3 runs to 15 residues. The V segment lost 2 bases and the J segment 4 bases; nucleotides outside the gene matches: 5. Germline CDR1 reads SGHNT; CDR2 reads YYREEE (reference sequence). In DNA, the CDR3 is TGTGCCAGCAGCTTTAGGGACAGGGGAACCTATGGCTACACCTTC. The encoded protein is CASSFRDRGTYGYTF.

This chain uses TRBV3-1 (or the pseudogene TRBV3-2) with TRBJ2-3; 7 nucleotides line up with TRBD2. Germline CDR1 is LGHDT and CDR2 is YNNKEL (reference sequence). This CDR3 is 18 amino acids long. Germline trimming cut 5 bases from V and 1 base from J; bases unmatched to any gene: 15. The DNA of the CDR3 is TGTGCCAGCAGCGTACGAGCGGGGCTCAATCCACGCACAGATACGCAGTATTTT. Protein product: CASSVRAGLNPRTDTQYF.

The CDR3 DNA is TGCGCCAGCAAAGGACAGTCGGGCACAGATACGCAGTATTTT. Its translation is CASKGQSGTDTQYF. The V call is TRBV5-1, the J call TRBJ2-3; TRBD1 might be the D (6 bases). The germline V gene has CDR1 SGHRS and CDR2 YFSETQ. V was shortened by 6 bases and J by 1 base, with 12 bases between the two germline ends. The CDR3 length is 14 residues.

This rearrangement joins TRBV11-2 to TRBJ2-7, with 8 bases aligning to TRBD2. CDR3 length: 15 amino acids. Germline lookup yields CDR1 SGHAT and CDR2 FQNNGV. V lost 1 base and J lost 0; bases outside the gene matches: 2. The CDR3, as DNA: TGTGCCAGCAGCTTAGGGGCGGGGGGCTCCTACGAGCAGTACTTC. This gives the protein CASSLGAGGSYEQYF.

The chain recombines TRBV10-3 with TRBJ1-2; the match to TRBD1 covers 7 bases. Germline CDR1 ENHRY, CDR2 SYGVKD. The ends lost 2 bases at V and 2 bases at J; junction bases unmatched: 8. The CDR3 contains 16 residues. The CDR3 DNA reads TGTGCCATCAGTGAGCCGGTAAAGGGGGCAAACTATGGCTACACCTTC. Amino acid sequence: CAISEPVKGANYGYTF.

V is TRBV19 and J is TRBJ1-1; 11 bases agree with TRBD1. Germline V CDR1 and CDR2: LNHDA, SQIVND (reference sequence). The trim removed 5 bases at V and 1 base at J, leaving 3 bases unmatched. The CDR3 contains 15 residues. CDR3 in DNA: TGTGCCAGTAGTCGGGACAGGGGGGGGAACACTGAAGCTTTCTTT. Its protein product is CASSRDRGGNTEAFF.

This clone appeared a few times. The chain combines TRBV9 with TRBJ2-3; D may be TRBD2 (5 bases). The CDR3 runs 16 residues. Germline lookup yields CDR1 SGDLS and CDR2 YYNGEE. The V gene lost 2 bases and the J gene lost 0 bases, with 13 bases spanning the gap. As DNA, the CDR3 is TGTGCCAGCAGCGTGCGGACGGGGATTAGCACAGATACGCAGTATTTT. Amino acid sequence: CASSVRTGISTDTQYF.

V usage is TRBV5-4 and J usage is TRBJ2-2, with TRBD2 matching over 8 bases. CDR1 and CDR2 from the germline V gene are SGHNT and YYREEE (reference sequence). The length of the CDR3 is 17 residues. The J segment lost 6 bases and the V segment lost 4 bases, leaving 14 bases of the junction unmatched. CDR3 sequence reads: CASSPRASGPLAGELFF. The CDR3 coding sequence is TGTGCCAGCAGCCCCAGGGCTAGCGGGCCCCTCGCCGGGGAGCTGTTTTTT.

J is TRBJ2-1 and V is TRBV27; the match to TRBD2 covers 11 bases. The ends lost 3 bases at V and 0 bases at J; junction bases unmatched: 1. This CDR3 is 16 amino acids long. From germline, CDR1 is MNHEY and CDR2 SMNVEV (reference sequence). The CDR3 reads CASSFTSGSSYNEQFF. The CDR3 DNA reads TGTGCCAGCAGTTTTACTAGCGGGAGCTCCTACAATGAGCAGTTCTTC.

This rearrangement joins TRBV7-9 to TRBJ1-3; no clear D. Deletions cut 1 base from V and 0 bases from J, with 16 bases between. The CDR3 is 18 residues long. CDR1 and CDR2 from the germline V gene are SEHNR and FQNEAQ (reference sequence). CDR3: CASSLVRGTVVSGNTIYF. CDR3 nucleotides: TGTGCCAGCAGCTTAGTACGGGGTACAGTTGTCTCTGGAAACACCATATATTTT.

The chain carries TRBV6-5 and TRBJ2-7; 7 positions agree with TRBD1. The V and J ends lost 0 bases and 2 bases, in that order; junction bases with no gene match: 7. Germline V gene lookup returns CDR1 MNHEY and CDR2 SVGAGI. The CDR3 is 16 amino acids. CDR3 loop: CASSYSLTGPTYEQYF. The DNA of the CDR3 is TGTGCCAGCAGTTACTCGTTGACAGGGCCTACCTACGAGCAGTACTTC.

This chain joins TRBV23-1 and TRBJ2-7; D may be TRBD1 (5 bases). TRBV23-1 is recorded as an ORF, its role being uncertain. V was trimmed by 1 base and J by 2 bases, leaving 12 bases between them. This CDR3 contains 15 residues. Here the CDR3 reads CASSQLAGPAYEQYF. Written as DNA, the CDR3 is TGCGCCAGCAGTCAATTAGCAGGGCCGGCCTACGAGCAGTACTTC.

The J gene is TRBJ2-1, the V gene TRBV5-1; 10 bases match TRBD1. The CDR3 loop spans 15 amino acids. The V segment lost 2 bases and the J segment 9 bases; nucleotides outside the gene matches: 8. The germline V gene encodes CDR1 SGHRS and CDR2 YFSETQ. The CDR3 reads CASSFLGTGESEQFF. CDR3 in DNA: TGCGCCAGCAGCTTCCTCGGGACAGGGGAAAGTGAGCAGTTCTTC.

The chain combines TRBV5-5 with TRBJ2-7; unclear D gene. Trimming removed 1 base from V and 0 bases from J, with 5 bases in between. Per the germline V gene, CDR1 is SGHKS and CDR2 is YYEKEE (reference sequence). This CDR3 is built from 13 residues. CDR3 protein: CASSLTVSYEQYV. CDR3 bases: TGTGCCAGCAGCTTGACAGTCTCCTACGAGCAGTACGTC.

V is TRBV7-6 and J is TRBJ2-2; D possibly corresponds to TRBD2 (6 bases). The ends were cut back, 5 bases at V and 2 bases at J, with 12 bases in the middle. The CDR3 runs 15 residues. Germline V gene data show CDR1 as SGHVS and CDR2 as FNYEAQ. In DNA, the CDR3 is TGTGCCAGCAGCCGTCTAGCGAGAAACACCGGGGAGCTGTTTTTT. Translated, it gives CASSRLARNTGELFF.

V gene TRBV7-9 combines with J gene TRBJ2-7; D possibly corresponds to TRBD2 (5 bases). Germline V gives CDR1 SEHNR, CDR2 FQNEAQ (reference sequence). Trimming cost V 5 bases and J 4 bases, with 9 bases left between them. The CDR3 is made up of 12 amino acids. DNA for the CDR3: TGTGCCAGCAGCCCGAGGGTGTACGAGCAGTACTTC. Its translation is CASSPRVYEQYF.

The gene calls are TRBV2 and TRBJ2-2, with a possible D match to TRBD2 (5 bases). Trimming cost V 6 bases and J 1 base, with 6 bases left between them. Germline CDR1 and CDR2: SNHLY and FYNNEI. This CDR3 is 13 amino acids long. In DNA form, the CDR3 reads TGTGCCAGCAGGAGGGTGAACACCGGGGAGCTGTTTTTT. Protein product: CASRRVNTGELFF.